This T cell receptor (beta chain) was retrieved from a study of cytomegalovirus exposure and HLA in healthy donors. Generated by immunoSEQ multiplex PCR, the TCRdb table keeps only in-frame clones and is missing some. The sample consists of some 250,000 clones, around 91% of them appearing once. The donors were part of the approximately 130-subject validation cohort, which stood apart from the roughly 700-subject first cohort. This CDR3 contains 9 residues. Sequencing input: PBMCs. The TCR originated in a woman between 18 and 29 years old in good health and CMV-seronegative. The chain uses TRBV21-1 and TRBJ1-2. TRBV21-1 is deemed a pseudogene. CDR3 nucleotide sequence: TGTGCCAGCAGGGAGGGCTACACCTTC. This encodes CASREGYTF.